Listed below are T cell receptor beta chains from one sample, sequenced in a study of blood T cell repertoires in COVID-19. Repertoires were generated with immunoSEQ multiplex PCR, while TCRdb's copy carries only in-frame clones and drops some. The sample lists about 110,000 clones, approximately 85% occurring once. The sequenced sample consisted of peripheral blood. The receptors were sampled from a man aged 40-50 years with acute or convalescent COVID-19. Both conserved end residues are part of each CDR3. A D gene is named only where the DNA matches it firmly. The size of a clone is reported for some rows only, either as once, few or many, or as a class for expanded clones.

d_gene: NA
v_gene: TRBV5-4
j_gene: TRBJ2-6
abundance: NA
CDR3aa: CASATVTSHSGANVLTF
CDR3nt: TGTGCCAGCGCGACAGTCACCTCGCACTCTGGGGCCAACGTCCTGACTTTC

d_gene: TRBD2
v_gene: TRBV7-9
j_gene: TRBJ2-3
abundance: NA
CDR3aa: CASSRTSGGAARDTQYF
CDR3nt: TGTGCCAGCAGCCGGACTAGCGGGGGGGCCGCGAGAGATACGCAGTATTTT

d_gene: NA
v_gene: TRBV20-1
j_gene: TRBJ1-4
abundance: NA
CDR3aa: CSANRNEKLFF
CDR3nt: TGCAGTGCTAATAGAAATGAAAAACTGTTTTTT

d_gene: NA
v_gene: TRBV7-2
j_gene: TRBJ1-2
abundance: NA
CDR3aa: CASSLVSGNYGYTF
CDR3nt: TGTGCCAGCAGCTTAGTTTCGGGGAACTATGGCTACACCTTC

d_gene: NA
v_gene: TRBV4-1
j_gene: TRBJ2-3
abundance: many
CDR3aa: CASSHTILQGGTDTQYF
CDR3nt: TGCGCCAGCAGCCACACGATTCTCCAAGGGGGCACAGATACGCAGTATTTT

d_gene: TRBD1
v_gene: TRBV24-1
j_gene: TRBJ2-2
abundance: many
CDR3aa: CATAGQENTGELFF
CDR3nt: TGTGCCACCGCGGGACAGGAGAACACCGGGGAGCTGTTTTTT

d_gene: TRBD2
v_gene: TRBV11-2
j_gene: TRBJ2-1
abundance: once
CDR3aa: CASSLVAGLAGFYNEQFF
CDR3nt: TGTGCCAGCAGCTTAGTTGCGGGACTAGCGGGGTTCTACAATGAGCAGTTCTTC

d_gene: TRBD1
v_gene: TRBV5-4
j_gene: TRBJ2-3
abundance: once
CDR3aa: CASSPATGAGTDTQYF
CDR3nt: TGTGCCAGCAGCCCAGCGACAGGGGCCGGCACAGATACGCAGTATTTT

d_gene: TRBD2
v_gene: TRBV6-1
j_gene: TRBJ2-5
abundance: NA
CDR3aa: CASSEAWGGSSETQYF
CDR3nt: TGTGCCAGCAGTGAAGCGTGGGGGGGGTCCTCAGAGACCCAGTACTTC

d_gene: TRBD2
v_gene: TRBV3-1/TRBV3-2
j_gene: TRBJ2-5
abundance: NA
CDR3aa: CASSQVGGEETQYF
CDR3nt: TGTGCCAGCAGCCAAGTGGGGGGGGAAGAGACCCAGTACTTC

d_gene: TRBD2
v_gene: TRBV2
j_gene: TRBJ2-5
abundance: NA
CDR3aa: CASSAERGGPGETQYF
CDR3nt: TGTGCCAGCAGTGCGGAGCGGGGGGGCCCGGGAGAGACCCAGTACTTC

d_gene: NA
v_gene: TRBV6-5
j_gene: TRBJ1-5
abundance: NA
CDR3aa: CASRETAHGPQHF
CDR3nt: TGTGCCAGCAGGGAGACAGCCCACGGTCCCCAGCATTTT

d_gene: NA
v_gene: TRBV5-4
j_gene: TRBJ2-7
abundance: NA
CDR3aa: CAAGARQGSDEQYF
CDR3nt: TGTGCCGCGGGGGCGAGACAGGGGAGCGACGAGCAGTACTTC

d_gene: TRBD1
v_gene: TRBV12-3/TRBV12-4
j_gene: TRBJ1-1
abundance: once
CDR3aa: CASSRDRGRTHIF
CDR3nt: TGTGCCAGCAGCCGGGACAGGGGGCGAACACACATTTTT

d_gene: TRBD1
v_gene: TRBV5-1
j_gene: TRBJ1-1
abundance: NA
CDR3aa: CASSQDRVNTEAFF
CDR3nt: TGCGCCAGCAGCCAGGACAGGGTGAACACTGAAGCTTTCTTT

d_gene: TRBD1
v_gene: TRBV4-1
j_gene: TRBJ1-1
abundance: NA
CDR3aa: CASSQATGAGNTEAFF
CDR3nt: TGCGCCAGCAGCCAAGCAACAGGGGCAGGGAACACTGAAGCTTTCTTT

d_gene: TRBD1
v_gene: TRBV14
j_gene: TRBJ2-7
abundance: NA
CDR3aa: CASSQTGTGYYEQYF
CDR3nt: TGTGCCAGCAGCCAAACCGGGACAGGGTACTACGAGCAGTACTTC

d_gene: NA
v_gene: TRBV2
j_gene: TRBJ1-2
abundance: NA
CDR3aa: CASLQETVYGYTF
CDR3nt: TGTGCCAGCTTACAGGAGACGGTTTATGGCTACACCTTC

d_gene: TRBD1
v_gene: TRBV7-9
j_gene: TRBJ2-1
abundance: NA
CDR3aa: CASSSVPGQEGGSYNEQFF
CDR3nt: TGTGCCAGCAGCTCGGTCCCGGGACAGGAGGGGGGCTCCTACAATGAGCAGTTCTTC

d_gene: NA
v_gene: TRBV25-1
j_gene: TRBJ2-7
abundance: NA
CDR3aa: CASSAAGGFNEQYF
CDR3nt: TGTGCCAGCAGTGCGGCAGGGGGGTTTAACGAGCAGTACTTC

d_gene: NA
v_gene: TRBV20-1
j_gene: TRBJ2-5
abundance: NA
CDR3aa: CSASVTGQETQYF
CDR3nt: TGCAGTGCTAGTGTCACAGGTCAAGAGACCCAGTACTTC

d_gene: NA
v_gene: TRBV27
j_gene: TRBJ2-6
abundance: NA
CDR3aa: CASSLEGQLSGANVLTF
CDR3nt: TGTGCCAGCAGTTTAGAGGGTCAGCTCTCTGGGGCCAACGTCCTGACTTTC

d_gene: NA
v_gene: TRBV7-3
j_gene: TRBJ2-1
abundance: NA
CDR3aa: CASSLVPGLDNNEQFF
CDR3nt: TGTGCCAGCAGCTTAGTCCCGGGACTGGATAACAATGAGCAGTTCTTC

d_gene: NA
v_gene: TRBV6-6
j_gene: TRBJ1-2
abundance: NA
CDR3aa: CASSYSGTHYGYTF
CDR3nt: TGTGCCAGCAGTTACTCCGGGACACACTATGGCTACACCTTC

d_gene: NA
v_gene: TRBV15
j_gene: TRBJ2-1
abundance: NA
CDR3aa: CATSRDSLVEQFF
CDR3nt: TGTGCCACCAGCAGAGATTCACTAGTTGAGCAGTTCTTC

d_gene: NA
v_gene: TRBV9
j_gene: TRBJ1-1
abundance: NA
CDR3aa: CASSVRSGESTEAFF
CDR3nt: TGTGCCAGCAGCGTCCGCTCCGGGGAATCCACTGAAGCTTTCTTT

d_gene: NA
v_gene: TRBV5-1
j_gene: TRBJ1-4
abundance: NA
CDR3aa: CASSLGATNEKLFF
CDR3nt: TGCGCCAGCAGCTTAGGGGCAACTAATGAAAAACTGTTTTTT

d_gene: NA
v_gene: TRBV4-1
j_gene: TRBJ2-5
abundance: NA
CDR3aa: CASSHPGYQETQYF
CDR3nt: TGCGCCAGCAGCCACCCAGGCTACCAAGAGACCCAGTACTTC

d_gene: NA
v_gene: TRBV2
j_gene: TRBJ2-3
abundance: NA
CDR3aa: CASSEFGGVADTQYF
CDR3nt: TGTGCCAGCAGTGAATTTGGAGGGGTCGCAGATACGCAGTATTTT

d_gene: NA
v_gene: TRBV25-1
j_gene: TRBJ2-1
abundance: NA
CDR3aa: CASSEHDRNEQFF
CDR3nt: TGTGCCAGCAGTGAACATGATCGGAATGAGCAGTTCTTC

d_gene: NA
v_gene: TRBV5-1
j_gene: TRBJ1-5
abundance: few
CDR3aa: CASSLAPDSNQPQHF
CDR3nt: TGCGCCAGCAGCTTGGCCCCAGATAGCAATCAGCCCCAGCATTTT

d_gene: TRBD1
v_gene: TRBV27
j_gene: TRBJ1-1
abundance: NA
CDR3aa: CASSSTTLDRGFEKAFF
CDR3nt: TGTGCCAGCAGTTCGACGACCCTGGACAGGGGGTTCGAGAAAGCTTTCTTT

d_gene: NA
v_gene: TRBV5-1
j_gene: TRBJ2-3
abundance: NA
CDR3aa: CASRQDVGGGDTQYF
CDR3nt: TGCGCCAGCAGACAGGATGTGGGAGGTGGAGATACGCAGTATTTT

d_gene: NA
v_gene: TRBV7-8
j_gene: TRBJ1-2
abundance: NA
CDR3aa: CASSLGGGDGYTF
CDR3nt: TGTGCCAGCAGCTTAGGGGGGGGTGATGGCTACACCTTC

d_gene: TRBD2
v_gene: TRBV4-1
j_gene: TRBJ2-5
abundance: NA
CDR3aa: CASSPLKGGGSQETQYF
CDR3nt: TGCGCCAGCAGCCCACTTAAGGGCGGGGGGTCACAAGAGACCCAGTACTTC

d_gene: TRBD1
v_gene: TRBV6-5
j_gene: TRBJ2-1
abundance: NA
CDR3aa: CASSPRDRGNEQFF
CDR3nt: TGTGCCAGCAGTCCTCGGGACAGGGGGAATGAGCAGTTCTTC

d_gene: NA
v_gene: TRBV29-1
j_gene: TRBJ1-2
abundance: NA
CDR3aa: CSGVDIYYGYTF
CDR3nt: TGCAGCGGGGTGGACATTTACTATGGCTACACCTTC

d_gene: TRBD2
v_gene: TRBV10-3
j_gene: TRBJ2-2
abundance: medium-sized
CDR3aa: CAISGTSGADTGELFF
CDR3nt: TGTGCCATCAGTGGGACTAGCGGGGCCGACACCGGGGAGCTGTTTTTT

d_gene: NA
v_gene: TRBV12-3/TRBV12-4
j_gene: TRBJ1-2
abundance: NA
CDR3aa: CASSQMRGNGYTF
CDR3nt: TGTGCCAGCAGCCAAATGCGGGGAAATGGCTACACCTTC

d_gene: TRBD1
v_gene: TRBV6-2/TRBV6-3
j_gene: TRBJ1-5
abundance: NA
CDR3aa: CASSFTIRTGDNQPQHF
CDR3nt: TGTGCCAGCAGTTTTACGATCAGGACAGGGGACAATCAGCCCCAGCATTTT

d_gene: TRBD2
v_gene: TRBV15
j_gene: TRBJ2-3
abundance: once
CDR3aa: CATSRGLAGVATDTQYF
CDR3nt: TGTGCCACCAGCAGAGGACTAGCGGGGGTCGCCACAGATACGCAGTATTTT

d_gene: TRBD1
v_gene: TRBV7-9
j_gene: TRBJ1-2
abundance: NA
CDR3aa: CASSFGQGVYYGYTF
CDR3nt: TGTGCCAGCAGCTTCGGACAGGGCGTATACTATGGCTACACCTTC